This note documents a single T cell receptor beta chain sequence. CDR1 is SQVTM and CDR2 is ANQGSEA in the germline V gene. Between the trimmed V and J ends, which lost 8 bases and 2 bases, there was a span of 23 bases. This CDR3 region has 16 residues. These data are taken from a study of T cell responses to AZD1222 COVID-19 vaccine. The table came from immunoSEQ multiplex PCR; TCRdb's copy has only in-frame clones and leaves some out. The sample comprises under 150,000 clones, roughly 91% of which are singletons, and around 5.1% rests with the top ten. This sequence was found in an adult in good health. The sample consisted of peripheral blood, taken on day 0 of AZD1222 vaccination. The rearrangement links TRBV29-1 to TRBJ2-3; the D gene could be TRBD1 or TRBD2 (5 bases each). This CDR3 is CSSSGSRDLPTDTQYF. CDR3 sequence (DNA): TGCAGCTCCTCGGGGAGCCGGGACCTCCCCACAGATACGCAGTATTTT.